This TCR beta chain comes out of a study of blood T cell repertoires in COVID-19. The CDR3 covers 15 residues. The germline V and J ends were trimmed by 1 base and 1 base, with 10 bases remaining between them. Germline CDR1 reads SGDLS; CDR2 reads YYNGEE. Profiling relied on immunoSEQ multiplex PCR, and the TCRdb table lists in-frame clones only, not all of them. In the table there are fewer than 200,000 clones, 92% of which are singletons. This sequence joins TRBV9 and TRBJ2-3; D is undetermined. The sample was peripheral blood. The sequence derives from a man aged 30 to 45 with COVID-19, enrolled during active disease. CDR3 loop: CASSVYGSGTDTQYF. The DNA for the CDR3 is TGTGCCAGCAGCGTATACGGTTCGGGCACAGATACGCAGTATTTT. The entire variable domain, with the rest obtained from reference TRBV9 and TRBJ2-3, is as follows: DSGVTQTPKHLITATGQRVTLRCSPRSGDLSVYWYQQSLDQGLQFLIQYYNGEERAKGNILERFSAQQFPDLHSELNLSSLELGDSALYFCASSVYGSGTDTQYFGPGTRLTVL.